Presented here are 3 T cell receptor beta chains from one specimen sequenced in a study of CD8 T cells in ankylosing spondylitis. Points from the study as a whole: In ankylosing spondylitis blood, a motif of 7 to 9 highly homologous TCR beta variants appeared characteristic.

These receptors are not linked to any known antigen. TCRdb ran MiXCR on the 5' RACE reads and lists one entry per CDR3 protein. The sample shows roughly 400,000 distinct CDR3 sequences, 20% to 25% of them seen only once. Sample: blood, either unsorted or a sorted T cell fraction (not recorded which). The source is a male donor with ankylosing spondylitis.

The sample holds a few counts of this clonotype. One end of the junction fails to match germline, which may point to a read error. The chain joins TRBV29-1 to TRBJ2-7, with 10 bases identical to TRBD2. This CDR3 has 13 residues. Germline V gives CDR1 SQVTM, CDR2 ANQGSEA. This chain's CDR3 is CSVEEGPAGGCLF. In nucleotides, the CDR3 is TGCAGCGTTGAAGAGGGTCCAGCGGGAGGGTGTCTCTTC.

The rearrangement links TRBV2 to TRBJ2-3; D is unclear. The CDR3 sequence is 15 residues long. The germline CDR1 and CDR2 sequences are SNHLY and FYNNEI. Trimming removed 2 bases from V and 2 bases from J, with 11 bases in between. The CDR3 DNA is TGTGCCAGCAGTGAACTGGACGGTATCACAGATACGCAGTATTTT. It translates to CASSELDGITDTQYF.

A few counts support this clonotype. The chain links TRBV7-8 to TRBJ2-3; 7 nucleotides line up with TRBD2. This CDR3 contains 18 residues. In germline, CDR1 is SGHVS, CDR2 FQNEAQ. V was pared by 1 base and J by 2 bases, with 12 bases of the junction left unmatched. The CDR3 sequence is CASSLGRRAGTNTDTQYF. The CDR3 DNA sequence: TGTGCCAGCAGCTTAGGTCGGCGAGCGGGGACGAACACAGATACGCAGTATTTT. The entire variable domain, with the rest obtained from reference TRBV7-8 and TRBJ2-3, is as follows: GAGVSQSPRYKVAKRGQDVALRCDPISGHVSLFWYQQALGQGPEFLTYFQNEAQLDKSGLPSDRFFAERPEGSVSTLKIQRTQQEDSAVYLCASSLGRRAGTNTDTQYFGPGTRLTVL.